This TCR beta chain is drawn from a study of blood T cell repertoires in COVID-19. Original processing methods: Estimates of nucleated cell counts were drawn from the amplification of reference gene primers. The table came from immunoSEQ multiplex PCR; TCRdb's copy has only in-frame clones and leaves some out. That table is the source of V, J and clone size, and D and trimming were worked out from the DNA. This sample has roughly 100,000 clones, with 81% found just once. This clone turned up a few times. The CDR3 consists of 15 residues. The germline CDR1 and CDR2 sequences are SGHKS and YYEKEE (reference sequence). J lost 4 bases, V lost 3 bases, and 6 bases had no gene match.

This chain links TRBV5-5 with TRBJ1-2, with 10 positions matching TRBD1. The receptor's source is an elderly man with active or convalescent COVID-19. Material: peripheral blood. CDR3 loop: CASSSTGGAVYGYTF. The CDR3 nucleotides are TGTGCCAGCAGCTCGACAGGGGGCGCGGTCTATGGCTACACCTTC.